This is a list of T cell receptor beta chains from one sample in a study of cytomegalovirus exposure and HLA in healthy donors. The data were produced by immunoSEQ multiplex PCR, yet TCRdb's version contains in-frame clones alone and is incomplete. The data show 20,000 to 30,000 clones, with 75% to 85% seen just once and about 4.5% held by the top ten. The sequenced sample consisted of PBMCs. The source of these receptors is a male donor in good health and CMV-seronegative. Each CDR3 is given with its conserved first and last residue.

>TRBJ2-1|TRBV9
CASAGRSGGEDNEQFF
>TRBJ1-4|TRBV15
CATATGEADEKLFF
>TRBJ2-2|TRBV6-4
CASSPPGGGGPGELFF
>TRBJ2-3|TRBV4-3
CASSQGGGITDTQYF
>TRBJ2-5|TRBV5-1
CASSWSGTSGTGETQYF
>TRBJ2-2|TRBV28
CASVNSGGRSNTGELFF
>TRBJ1-5|TRBV7-9
CASSSKQGALSYSNQPQHF
>TRBJ1-4|TRBV4-3
CASSPSPRGPREKLFF
>TRBJ1-5|TRBV21-1
CASTAGSVEDQPQHF
>TRBJ2-7|TRBV19
CASRALAGGSYEQYF
>TRBJ2-5|TRBV13
CASSLGLAAGETQYF
>TRBJ1-1|TRBV30
CAWSEFRTENTEAFF
>TRBJ2-5|TRBV7-9
CASSPGGGGGKETQYF
>TRBJ1-5|TRBV27
CASSLNKNQPQHF
>TRBJ2-7|TRBV19
CASSALDLSEQYF
>TRBJ1-1|TRBV15
CATSTTDRVGVRVNTEAFF
>TRBJ2-1|TRBV5-1
CASSWTGVSNEQFF
>TRBJ1-3|TRBV2
CASSGQGAPGNTIYF
>TRBJ1-2|TRBV19
CASRRGQDISFYGYTF
>TRBJ1-2|TRBV9
CASSLEFGAGYTF
>TRBJ1-4|TRBV6-6
CASTGQGTNEKLFF
>TRBJ2-7|TRBV28
CASSPPGQGVTYEQYF
>TRBJ2-1|TRBV7-9
CASSPPGGSTYNEQFF
>TRBJ1-4|TRBV28
CASSRTGSKLFF
>TRBJ1-1|TRBV18
CASSPTALNTEAFF
>TRBJ2-3|TRBV4-3
CASSQGLAGGLTDTQYF
>TRBJ2-5|TRBV10-3
CAISELGLETQYF
>TRBJ1-3|TRBV7-6
CASSSTGVDSGNTIYF
>TRBJ1-5|TRBV7-9
CASSLETGGNQPQHF
>TRBJ2-2|TRBV6-6
CASSPLATGELFF
>TRBJ1-6|TRBV2
CASSVGAGGSPLHF
>TRBJ2-4|TRBV4-3
CASSQDLGGFAKNIQYF
>TRBJ2-2|TRBV15
CATSRDGLYTGELFF
>TRBJ2-2|TRBV5-1
CASSAGLAGLSGELFF
>-|TRBV7-2
CASSQPGQGSSYEQYF
>TRBJ2-1|TRBV27
CASSSPASGGPYNEQFF
>TRBJ1-1|TRBV7-2
CASSLRTDGSNIAFF
>TRBJ2-3|TRBV7-2
CASSFGWGQTTDTQYF
>TRBJ1-4|TRBV18
CASSPRGFDEKLFF
>TRBJ2-3|TRBV11-3
CASSLGGTGPDTQYF
>TRBJ2-2|TRBV7-2
CASSLEVWTVTTGELFF
>TRBJ1-2|TRBV10-3
CAISPGGASYGYTF
>TRBJ2-1|TRBV7-9
CASSLLAGLNYNEQFF
>TRBJ2-2|TRBV28
CASSLAEGGELFF
>TRBJ2-3|TRBV2
CASSEEGLAGGVVRDTQYF
>TRBJ1-2|TRBV28
CASHWAGPLYGYTF
>TRBJ2-7|TRBV28
CASSFGRAGGREQYF
>TRBJ2-3|TRBV27
CASSWGGTDTQYF